This entry features one TCR beta chain sequence. These data come from a study of shared T cell receptors in the human thymus. V was trimmed by 6 bases and J by 0 bases, leaving 5 bases between them. CDR3 size: 12 residues. The germline CDR1 and CDR2 sequences are PRHDT and FYEKMQ (reference sequence). The assay was immunoSEQ multiplex PCR, and TCRdb's table has in-frame clones only and misses some. Found here are 600,000 to 900,000 clones, 80% to 90% of them singletons; the top ten hold 0.0095% to 0.013%. The data also belong to a second study, concerning human thymus T cells. As reported in that work: All donors were healthy Finnish infants who were undergoing corrective surgery to treat congenital heart defects. Thymic resections from corrective heart surgery supplied the tissue. Thymic and blood repertoires appeared to carry a bias in their V and J gene usage. Thymic repertoires of unrelated individuals were reported in related research to overlap highly.

The V call is TRBV13, the J call TRBJ1-1; D uncertain. The source material was thymocytes. The TCR comes from a girl less than two years old with a congenital heart defect. CDR3: CASRTLNTEAFF. CDR3 sequence (DNA): TGTGCCAGCAGGACACTGAACACTGAAGCTTTCTTT.